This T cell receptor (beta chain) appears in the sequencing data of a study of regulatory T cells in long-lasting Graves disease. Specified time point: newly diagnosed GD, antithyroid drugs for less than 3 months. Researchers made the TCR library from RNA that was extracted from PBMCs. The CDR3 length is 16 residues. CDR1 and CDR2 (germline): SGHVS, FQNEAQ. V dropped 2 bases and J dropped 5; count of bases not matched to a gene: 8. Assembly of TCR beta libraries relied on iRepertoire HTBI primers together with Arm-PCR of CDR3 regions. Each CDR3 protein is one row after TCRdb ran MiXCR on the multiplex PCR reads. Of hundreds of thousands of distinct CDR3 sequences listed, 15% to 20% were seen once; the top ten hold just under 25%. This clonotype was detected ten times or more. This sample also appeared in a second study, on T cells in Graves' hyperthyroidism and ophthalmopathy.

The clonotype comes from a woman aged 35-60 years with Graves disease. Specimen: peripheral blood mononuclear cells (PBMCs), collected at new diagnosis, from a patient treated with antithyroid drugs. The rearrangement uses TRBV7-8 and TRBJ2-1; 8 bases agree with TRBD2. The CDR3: CASSLQTGGIHNEQFF. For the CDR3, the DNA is TGTGCCAGCAGCTTACAAACGGGGGGGATCCACAATGAGCAGTTCTTC.